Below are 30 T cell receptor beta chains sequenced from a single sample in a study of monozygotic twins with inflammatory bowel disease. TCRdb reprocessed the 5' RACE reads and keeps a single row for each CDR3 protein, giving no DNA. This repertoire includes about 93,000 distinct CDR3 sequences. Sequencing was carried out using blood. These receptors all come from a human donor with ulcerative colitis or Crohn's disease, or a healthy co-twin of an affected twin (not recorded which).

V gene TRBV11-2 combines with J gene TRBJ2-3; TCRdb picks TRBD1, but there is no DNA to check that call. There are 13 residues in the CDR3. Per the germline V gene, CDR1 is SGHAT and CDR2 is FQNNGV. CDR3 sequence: CASSRDSTDTQYF. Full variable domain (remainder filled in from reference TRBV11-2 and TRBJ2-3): EAGVAQSPRYKIIEKRQSVAFWCNPISGHATLYWYQQILGQGPKLLIQFQNNGVVDDSQLPKDRFSAERLKGVDSTLKIQPAKLEDSAVYLCASSRDSTDTQYFGPGTRLTVL.

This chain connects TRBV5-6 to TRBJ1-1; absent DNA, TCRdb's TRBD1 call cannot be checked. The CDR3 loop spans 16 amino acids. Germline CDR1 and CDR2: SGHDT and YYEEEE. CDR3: CASSLPGTPGSTEAFF.

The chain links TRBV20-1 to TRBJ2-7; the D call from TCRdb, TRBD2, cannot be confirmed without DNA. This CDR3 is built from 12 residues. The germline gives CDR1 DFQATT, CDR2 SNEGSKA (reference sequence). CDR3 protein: CSAQRRRDEQYF.

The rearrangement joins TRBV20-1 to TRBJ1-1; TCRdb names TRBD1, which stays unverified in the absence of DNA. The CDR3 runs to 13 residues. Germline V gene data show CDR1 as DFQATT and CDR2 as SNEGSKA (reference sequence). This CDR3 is CSALQGGDTEAFF.

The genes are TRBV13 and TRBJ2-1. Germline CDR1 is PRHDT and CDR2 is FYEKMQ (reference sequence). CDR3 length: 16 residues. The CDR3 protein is CASSLNSFGSYNEQFF.

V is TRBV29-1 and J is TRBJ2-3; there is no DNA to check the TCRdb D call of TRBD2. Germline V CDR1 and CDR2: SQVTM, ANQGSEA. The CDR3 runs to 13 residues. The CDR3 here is CSVRGRFSDTQYF.

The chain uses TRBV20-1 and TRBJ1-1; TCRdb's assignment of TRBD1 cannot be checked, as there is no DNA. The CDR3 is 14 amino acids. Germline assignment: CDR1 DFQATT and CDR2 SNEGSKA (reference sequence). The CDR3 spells CSALRTSGGTEAFF.

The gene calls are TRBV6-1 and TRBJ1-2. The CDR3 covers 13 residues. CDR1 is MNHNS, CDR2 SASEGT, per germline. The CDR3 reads CASSEGPLYGYTF.

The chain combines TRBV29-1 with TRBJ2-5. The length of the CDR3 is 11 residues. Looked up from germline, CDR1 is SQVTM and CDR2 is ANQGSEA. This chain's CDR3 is CSVGMRPDQYF.

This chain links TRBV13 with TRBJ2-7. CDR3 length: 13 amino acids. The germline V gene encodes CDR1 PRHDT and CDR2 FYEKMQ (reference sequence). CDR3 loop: CASSFGRVYEQYF. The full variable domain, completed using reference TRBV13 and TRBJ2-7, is AAGVIQSPRHLIKEKRETATLKCYPIPRHDTVYWYQQGPGQDPQFLISFYEKMQSDKGSIPDRFSAQQFSDYHSELNMSSLELGDSALYFCASSFGRVYEQYFGPGTRLTVT.

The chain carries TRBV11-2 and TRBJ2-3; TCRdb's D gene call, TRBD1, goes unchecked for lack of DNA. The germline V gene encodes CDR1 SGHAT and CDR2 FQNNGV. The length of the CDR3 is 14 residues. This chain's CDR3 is CASSRRQGPDTQYF.

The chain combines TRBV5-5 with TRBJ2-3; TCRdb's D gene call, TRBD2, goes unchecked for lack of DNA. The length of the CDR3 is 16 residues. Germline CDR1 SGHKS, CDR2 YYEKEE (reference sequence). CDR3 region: CASTAGARGSTDTQYF.

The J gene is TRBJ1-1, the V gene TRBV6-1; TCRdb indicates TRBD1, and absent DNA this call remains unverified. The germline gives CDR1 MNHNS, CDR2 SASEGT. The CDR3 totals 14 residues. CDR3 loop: CASSRDGGNTEAFF.

This CDR3 reads CASSQDTSGGLRDTQYF. This chain links TRBV3-1 with TRBJ2-3; the D call from TCRdb, TRBD2, cannot be confirmed without DNA. Per germline, CDR1 LGHDT and CDR2 YNNKEL (reference sequence). This CDR3 is built from 17 residues.

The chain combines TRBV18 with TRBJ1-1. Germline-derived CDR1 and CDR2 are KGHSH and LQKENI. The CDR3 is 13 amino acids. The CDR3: CASSSPGRPEAFF.

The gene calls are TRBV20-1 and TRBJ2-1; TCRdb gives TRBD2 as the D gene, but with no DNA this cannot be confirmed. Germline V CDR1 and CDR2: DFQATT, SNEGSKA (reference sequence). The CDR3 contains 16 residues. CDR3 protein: CSARRAGGSLYNEQFF.

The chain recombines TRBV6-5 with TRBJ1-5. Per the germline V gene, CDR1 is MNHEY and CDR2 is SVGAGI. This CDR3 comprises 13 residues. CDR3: CASSLDSNQPQHF.

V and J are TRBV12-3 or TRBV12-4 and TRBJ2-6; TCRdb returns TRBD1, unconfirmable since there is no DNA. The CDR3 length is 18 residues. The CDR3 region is CASSLYRFLSSGANVLTF.

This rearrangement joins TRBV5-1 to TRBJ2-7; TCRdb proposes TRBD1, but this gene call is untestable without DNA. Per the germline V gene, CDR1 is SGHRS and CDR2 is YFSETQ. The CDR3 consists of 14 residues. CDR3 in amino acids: CASTPPTESYEQYF.

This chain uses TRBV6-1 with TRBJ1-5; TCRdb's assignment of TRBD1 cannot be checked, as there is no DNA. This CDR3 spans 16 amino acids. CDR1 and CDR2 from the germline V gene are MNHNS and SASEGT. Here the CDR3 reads CASSEARGEGNQPQHF.

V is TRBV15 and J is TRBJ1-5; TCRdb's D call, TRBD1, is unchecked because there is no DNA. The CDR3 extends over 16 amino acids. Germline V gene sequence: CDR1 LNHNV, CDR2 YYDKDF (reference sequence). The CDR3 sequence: CATSRSRDRGRQPQHF. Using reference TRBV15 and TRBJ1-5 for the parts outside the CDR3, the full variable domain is DAMVIQNPRYQVTQFGKPVTLSCSQTLNHNVMYWYQQKSSQAPKLLFHYYDKDFNNEADTPDNFQSRRPNTSFCFLDIRSPGLGDTAMYLCATSRSRDRGRQPQHFGDGTRLSIL.

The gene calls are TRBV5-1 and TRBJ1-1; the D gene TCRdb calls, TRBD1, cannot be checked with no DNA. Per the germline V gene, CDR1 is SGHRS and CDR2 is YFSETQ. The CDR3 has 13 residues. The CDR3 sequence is CASTPGGKTEAFF.

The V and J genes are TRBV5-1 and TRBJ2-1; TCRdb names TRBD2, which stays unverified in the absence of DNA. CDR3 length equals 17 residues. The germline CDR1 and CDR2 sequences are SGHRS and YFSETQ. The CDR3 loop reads CASSLSSGTSGDNEQFF.

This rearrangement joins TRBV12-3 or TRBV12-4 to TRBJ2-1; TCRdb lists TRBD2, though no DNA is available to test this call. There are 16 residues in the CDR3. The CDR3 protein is CANAKGLTSLGNEQFF.

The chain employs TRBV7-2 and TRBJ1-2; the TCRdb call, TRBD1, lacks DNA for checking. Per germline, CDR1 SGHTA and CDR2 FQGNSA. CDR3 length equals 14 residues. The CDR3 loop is CASSWTNTNYGYTF.

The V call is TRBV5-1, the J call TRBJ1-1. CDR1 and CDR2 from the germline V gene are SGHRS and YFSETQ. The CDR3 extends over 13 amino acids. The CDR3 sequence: CASSFGGGTEAFF.

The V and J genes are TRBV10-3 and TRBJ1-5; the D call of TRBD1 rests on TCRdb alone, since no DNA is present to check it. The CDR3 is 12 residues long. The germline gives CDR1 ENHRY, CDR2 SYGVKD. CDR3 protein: CAISDGGQPQHF.

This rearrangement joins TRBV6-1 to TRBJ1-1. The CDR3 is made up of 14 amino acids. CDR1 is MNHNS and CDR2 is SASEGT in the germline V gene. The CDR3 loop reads CASSAAIMNTEAFF.

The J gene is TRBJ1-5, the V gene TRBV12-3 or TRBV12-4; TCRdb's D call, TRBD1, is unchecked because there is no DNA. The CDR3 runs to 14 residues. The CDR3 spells CASSRLRGNQPQHF.

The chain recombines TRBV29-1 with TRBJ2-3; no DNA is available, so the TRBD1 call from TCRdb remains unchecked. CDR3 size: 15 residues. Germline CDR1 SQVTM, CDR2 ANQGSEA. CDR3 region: CSATPTGGGTDTQYF.